These 15 T cell receptor beta chains were sequenced from one sample in a study of cytomegalovirus exposure and HLA in healthy donors. The PCR had 60 Vbeta and 13 Jbeta primers. Some clones are missing from TCRdb's copy, which holds only in-frame ones; the method was immunoSEQ multiplex PCR. Among 150,000 to 200,000 clones listed, roughly 82% were seen once. The sample was PBMCs. These receptors were collected from a middle-aged man in good health and CMV-seronegative.

This sequence joins TRBV27 and TRBJ2-7; D is possibly TRBD1 (6 bases). Germline V gene lookup returns CDR1 MNHEY and CDR2 SMNVEV (reference sequence). The CDR3 loop spans 14 amino acids. Trimming left V 3 bases short and J 6 bases short, with 15 bases between. For the CDR3, the DNA is TGTGCCAGCAGTTTGGGGGCAACAGGGATCGAGCAGTACTTC. Translation gives CASSLGATGIEQYF.

The chain carries TRBV6-1 and TRBJ2-3, with TRBD1 matching over 7 bases. The CDR3 is 14 amino acids. Germline lookup yields CDR1 MNHNS and CDR2 SASEGT. V was pared by 5 bases and J by 4 bases, with 6 bases of the junction left unmatched. The CDR3 loop reads CASSRDRVSDTQYF. The CDR3 DNA reads as TGTGCCAGCAGTCGAGACAGGGTATCAGATACGCAGTATTTT.

The V and J genes are TRBV5-1 and TRBJ2-7; D perhaps matches TRBD2 (5 bases). With 5 bases removed from V and 4 bases from J, the gap between germline ends came to 19 bases. CDR1 is SGHRS, CDR2 YFSETQ, per germline. CDR3 length: 15 amino acids. The CDR3: CASSYGLRVPYEQYF. The CDR3 region has the DNA TGCGCCAGCAGTTACGGACTTAGGGTGCCGTACGAGCAGTACTTC.

The rearrangement uses TRBV28 and TRBJ1-2; possible D gene TRBD1, 5 bases. V shed 5 bases and J shed 3 bases, with 16 bases lying between them. The CDR3 runs 15 residues. Germline-derived CDR1 and CDR2 are MDHEN and SYDVKM. The CDR3 here is CASSGGTGPYYGYTF. In DNA form, the CDR3 reads TGTGCCAGCAGTGGGGGGACGGGACCCTACTATGGCTACACCTTC.

V usage is TRBV15 and J usage is TRBJ1-5, with 8 bases matching TRBD1. The CDR3 length is 17 residues. The V and J ends lost 0 bases and 4 bases, in that order; junction bases with no gene match: 8. From germline, CDR1 is LNHNV and CDR2 YYDKDF (reference sequence). The CDR3 here is CATSREGNTGGNQPQHF. Written as DNA, the CDR3 is TGTGCCACCAGCAGAGAGGGAAACACAGGGGGTAATCAGCCCCAGCATTTT.

This clone was counted only a few times. This chain links TRBV7-3 with TRBJ2-2; perhaps TRBD2 as D (5 bases). Germline V gives CDR1 SGHTA, CDR2 FQGTGA. V shed 2 bases and J shed 4 bases, with 8 bases lying between them. CDR3 length equals 14 residues. The CDR3 nucleotides are TGTGCCAGCAGCTTAGTTCTAGCCACCGGGGAGCTGTTTTTT. Protein: CASSLVLATGELFF.

This clone was recorded once. The J gene is TRBJ1-2, the V gene TRBV7-2; 8 bases align to TRBD1. The CDR3 length is 15 residues. Germline V lookup: CDR1 SGHTA, CDR2 FQGNSA. V lost 4 bases to trimming and J lost 2 bases; unmatched junction nucleotides: 6. CDR3 nucleotides: TGTGCCAGCAGCTATATGCAGGGGGCGAACTATGGCTACACCTTC. This translates into CASSYMQGANYGYTF.

In regard to this clone: A read error may account for a junction end that differs from germline. This sample also contains other DNA sequences that code for the same CDR3. CDR3 residues: CASSLTSGYEQYF. The CDR3 nucleotides are TGTGCCAGCAGCCTAACCTCGGGTTACGAGCAGTACTTC. The chain combines TRBV7-3 with TRBJ2-7; D uncertain. CDR1 is SGHTA, CDR2 FQGTGA, per germline. This CDR3 region has 13 residues.

Notes on this clone: The junction departs from the called germline gene at one end, perhaps through a read error. This chain links TRBV7-7 with TRBJ2-1; 9 bases map to TRBD2. The V gene's germline CDR1 is SSHAT and CDR2 FNYEAQ (reference sequence). The CDR3 runs to 16 residues. In nucleotides, the CDR3 is TGTGCTAGCAGCTTAAGGGTAGCGGGAGCTTACAATGAGCAGTTCTTC. The encoded protein is CASSLRVAGAYNEQFF.

The table lists this clone with a count of one. This chain links TRBV5-1 with TRBJ2-2, with D possibly matching TRBD2 (5 bases). This CDR3 has 15 amino acids. V lost 4 bases and J 5 bases, leaving 15 bases between the germline ends. Germline V gives CDR1 SGHRS, CDR2 YFSETQ. CDR3 sequence (DNA): TGCGCCAGCAGCGGGCGTGGGAGTGAGACCGGGGAGCTGTTTTTT. This translates into CASSGRGSETGELFF.

J is TRBJ2-1 and V is TRBV30; the D gene is possibly TRBD2 (5 bases). The V end was cut by 4 bases, the J end by 3 bases, with 10 bases between. Looked up from germline, CDR1 is GTSNPN and CDR2 is SVGIG (reference sequence). CDR3 size: 13 residues. The CDR3 DNA reads TGTGCCTGGAAGGGAGATCTCTACAATGAGCAGTTCTTC. This codes for CAWKGDLYNEQFF.

The V and J genes are TRBV21-1 and TRBJ1-2. TRBV21-1 is assigned pseudogene status. CDR3 length: 13 amino acids. For the CDR3, the DNA is TGTGCCAGCAGCAAAGGAGCGAACTATGGCTACACCTTC. It is translated as CASSKGANYGYTF.

The chain employs TRBV4-2 and TRBJ2-7, with D perhaps matching TRBD2 (6 bases). V lost 1 base to trimming and J lost 0 bases, with 19 bases between them. The CDR3 has 18 amino acids. Germline CDR1 LGHNA, CDR2 YNFKEQ. The CDR3 bases are TGTGCCAGCAGCCAAGGGGTCGGCGGCGGGGCCCCCTCCTACGAGCAGTACTTC. It is translated as CASSQGVGGGAPSYEQYF.

V is TRBV2 and J is TRBJ2-3; no reliable D call. The CDR3 loop spans 12 amino acids. The germline V gene encodes CDR1 SNHLY and CDR2 FYNNEI. The ends were cut back, 0 bases at V and 6 bases at J, with 4 bases in the middle. CDR3 amino acids: CASSEAGDTQYF. CDR3 nucleotide sequence: TGTGCCAGCAGTGAAGCGGGCGATACGCAGTATTTT. Drawing the rest from reference TRBV2 and TRBJ2-3, the complete variable domain is EPEVTQTPSHQVTQMGQEVILRCVPISNHLYFYWYRQILGQKVEFLVSFYNNEISEKSEIFDDQFSVERPDGSNFTLKIRSTKLEDSAMYFCASSEAGDTQYFGPGTRLTVL.

CDR3 sequence reads: CASSFGSGRAGETQYF. CDR3 sequence (DNA): TGTGCCAGCAGTTTTGGGAGCGGGAGGGCCGGGGAGACCCAGTACTTC. V usage is TRBV27 and J usage is TRBJ2-5; 10 nucleotides line up with TRBD2. The germline gives CDR1 MNHEY, CDR2 SMNVEV (reference sequence). The V gene end was trimmed by 3 bases and the J gene end by 5 bases; junction bases not matched to a gene: 9. The CDR3 is 16 residues long.